This is a list of T cell receptor beta chains from one sample in a study of CD8+ T cells in alopecia areata. Here immunoSEQ multiplex PCR was the method, and the copy in TCRdb shows in-frame clones only, minus some. The sample has 95,000 to 150,000 clones; 61% are singletons. Sequences were derived from CD4+ T cells sorted from blood, sampled at week 4, from a patient treated with tofacitinib. All receptors come from a human donor with alopecia areata. Both conserved end residues are part of each CDR3. The D gene is left open where the match is weak. Size values are once, few and many counts, or a class for expanded clones, and some rows have none.

CDR3aa,CDR3nt,abundance,v_gene,d_gene,j_gene,len
CATGLAGVKLRNIQYF,TGTGCCACCGGACTAGCGGGAGTTAAGTTGAGAAACATTCAGTACTTC,.,TRBV2,TRBD2,TRBJ2-4,16
CASSAEVYYGYTF,TGTGCCAGCAGTGCCGAGGTGTACTATGGCTACACCTTC,few,TRBV2,.,TRBJ1-2,13
CASSLVSNRGAAGELFF,TGTGCCAGCAGCTTAGTTTCGAACAGGGGGGCCGCCGGGGAGCTGTTTTTT,.,TRBV7-2,TRBD1,TRBJ2-2,17
CASSPETGEQFF,TGCGCCAGCAGCCCAGAGACGGGCGAGCAGTTCTTC,few,TRBV4-1,.,TRBJ2-1,12
CAWRPGTGGYTF,TGTGCCTGGAGACCGGGGACGGGTGGCTACACCTTC,.,TRBV30,.,TRBJ1-2,12
CSVAPGGVETQYF,TGCAGCGTTGCGCCGGGAGGGGTGGAGACCCAGTACTTC,few,TRBV29-1,TRBD2,TRBJ2-5,13
CASRGDSPLHF,TGTGCCAGCAGGGGGGATTCACCCCTCCACTTT,.,TRBV25-1,.,TRBJ1-6,11
CASSLGVGHQVQETQYF,TGTGCCAGCAGCTTAGGAGTTGGACACCAAGTTCAAGAGACCCAGTACTTC,.,TRBV7-9,.,TRBJ2-5,17
CASSLGTGLATNEQFF,TGTGCCAGCAGCTTAGGTACAGGACTAGCGACCAATGAGCAGTTCTTC,.,TRBV7-2,TRBD2,TRBJ2-1,16
CASSPGLAGRRWTKNIQYF,TGCGCCAGCAGCCCTGGACTAGCGGGTAGAAGATGGACCAAAAACATTCAGTACTTC,once,TRBV4-1,TRBD2,TRBJ2-4,19
CASSRTGGLNIQYF,TGTGCCAGCAGCCGGACAGGGGGCCTGAACATTCAGTACTTC,.,TRBV7-9,TRBD1,TRBJ2-4,14
CASSPTGNTEAFF,TGTGCCAGCAGCCCGACAGGGAACACTGAAGCTTTCTTT,.,TRBV4-2,.,TRBJ1-1,13
CASSLYRTGDEKLFF,TGCGCCAGCAGCTTGTACAGGACAGGGGACGAAAAACTGTTTTTT,.,TRBV5-1,TRBD1,TRBJ1-4,15
CASSLSGWQASGYEQYF,TGTGCCAGCAGTTTATCGGGTTGGCAGGCCTCTGGCTACGAGCAGTACTTC,few,TRBV27,.,TRBJ2-7,17
CASPREGTYAYTIYF,TGCGCCAGCCCCCGGGAAGGGACTTACGCCTACACCATATATTTT,few,TRBV23-1,.,TRBJ1-3,15
CASSLSLDRGHEQYF,TGTGCCAGCAGCTTATCGCTGGACAGGGGTCACGAGCAGTACTTC,.,TRBV7-9,TRBD1,TRBJ2-7,15
CSVEGQGYPYF,TGCAGCGTGGAGGGACAGGGATATCCGTACTTC,.,TRBV29-1,TRBD1,TRBJ2-7,11
CASSPGPAGEQYF,TGTGCCAGCAGCCCAGGGCCAGCAGGCGAGCAGTACTTC,few,TRBV9,.,TRBJ2-7,13
CASSLARQGLRLYEQYF,TGTGCCAGCAGCTTAGCCCGACAGGGTCTTCGCCTTTACGAGCAGTACTTC,.,TRBV7-9,TRBD1,TRBJ2-7,17
CAWSVLGDQETQYF,TGTGCCTGGAGTGTTCTTGGGGACCAAGAGACCCAGTACTTC,.,TRBV30,.,TRBJ2-5,14
CASSARTSGGDNEQFF,TGTGCCAGCAGCGCACGGACTAGCGGGGGGGACAATGAGCAGTTCTTC,.,TRBV6-6,TRBD2,TRBJ2-1,16
CASSPFEARGQGYTF,TGCGCCAGCAGCCCCTTTGAGGCCCGGGGGCAGGGCTACACCTTC,few,TRBV5-1,.,TRBJ1-2,15
CASSGRVTAYEQYF,TGTGCCAGCAGTGGCAGGGTCACAGCCTACGAGCAGTACTTC,.,TRBV25-1,.,TRBJ2-7,14
CASSPQDPQETQYF,TGCGCCAGCAGCCCCCAAGATCCCCAAGAGACCCAGTACTTC,once,TRBV5-1,.,TRBJ2-5,14
CASTGALNTEAFF,TGTGCCAGCACTGGGGCTTTGAACACTGAAGCTTTCTTT,many,TRBV28,.,TRBJ1-1,13
CASSSYELDRTQYF,TGTGCCAGCAGCTCCTATGAGTTGGATCGGACCCAGTACTTC,few,TRBV13,.,TRBJ2-5,14